Listed below are T cell receptor beta chains from one sample, sequenced in a study of beta chain features in type 1 diabetes. Measured with immunoSEQ multiplex PCR; TCRdb has only the in-frame clones, and not every one. The top ten clones hold more than 0.08% of a sample with 620,000 or so clones, about a sixth of them seen once. Sequenced input: naive CD4+ T cells from blood. The receptor source for this set is a man aged 18 to 35 in good health. Both conserved end residues are trimmed from each CDR3.

V gene: TRBV6-6
CDR3 protein: ASSYASVQGYEQY

V gene: TRBV7-3
CDR3 protein: ASSPMTGGTGYNEQF

V gene: TRBV7-2
CDR3 protein: ASSLMWTLSTDTQY

V gene: TRBV20-1
CDR3 protein: SAREQGEAF

V gene: TRBV10-3
CDR3 protein: AIRQGLEGNQPQH

V gene: TRBV5-1
CDR3 protein: ASSLGTGVQETQY

V gene: TRBV29-1
CDR3 protein: TTSRRGDRQETQY

V gene: TRBV7-9
CDR3 protein: ASSLVGNKLAKNIQY

V gene: TRBV18
CDR3 protein: ASSVDRGRNSPLH

V gene: TRBV5-4
CDR3 protein: ASSLDRTDNDEQF

V gene: TRBV6-5
CDR3 protein: ASSPGGYEQY

V gene: TRBV5-1
CDR3 protein: ASSYAGDEQY

V gene: TRBV10-3
CDR3 protein: AIRGFNEQY

V gene: TRBV7-2
CDR3 protein: ASSENRGGETQY

V gene: TRBV18
CDR3 protein: ATTPVQGGRSEQY

V gene: TRBV7-9
CDR3 protein: ASSMDRLNTGELF

V gene: TRBV5-4
CDR3 protein: ASSLGRTLNTEAF

V gene: TRBV30
CDR3 protein: AWSVGQLDTGELF

V gene: TRBV2
CDR3 protein: ASSPRVYQETQY

V gene: TRBV2
CDR3 protein: ASREGFRLY

V gene: TRBV30
CDR3 protein: AWSVRAYEYSGTQY

V gene: TRBV9
CDR3 protein: ASSVRGSTDTQY

V gene: TRBV6-5
CDR3 protein: ATGTQLSPQH

V gene: TRBV15
CDR3 protein: ATSRDRGLGEQY

V gene: TRBV7-9
CDR3 protein: ASSLGGLNQPQH

V gene: TRBV23-1
CDR3 protein: ASSTRYNEQF

V gene: TRBV9
CDR3 protein: ASSVGGIHFGNTIY

V gene: TRBV4-3
CDR3 protein: ASSQDAGVGGELF